This is a list of T cell receptor beta chains from one sample in a study of T cell clonotyping in hematopoietic cell transplantation. Generated by immunoSEQ multiplex PCR, the TCRdb table keeps only in-frame clones and is missing some. The sample holds several thousand clones, roughly 30% seen once. Here the sequenced sample was peripheral blood mononuclear cells, taken 30 days after allogeneic stem cell transplant. The receptors originated from a female patient aged 50-60 years who had an allogeneic stem cell transplant from an unrelated donor, so the T cells may come from the graft donor. Some clones in this sample may be carry-over from other donors' samples. The CDR3 runs from the conserved cysteine through the conserved F or W. A D gene is named only where the DNA matches it firmly. The size of a clone is reported for some rows only, either as once, few or many, or as a class for expanded clones.

cdr3_nt: TGCGCCAGCAGCCACGAGCCACTCGGCGGGGCTAGCGGCTACGAGCAGTACTTC
cdr3_aa: CASSHEPLGGASGYEQYF
j_call: TRBJ2-7
v_call: TRBV4-3
d_call: TRBD2
clone_size: few

cdr3_nt: TGCAGCGCCTGTTGGACAGTCCAAGAGACCCAGTACTTC
cdr3_aa: CSACWTVQETQYF
j_call: TRBJ2-5
v_call: TRBV29-1
d_call: NA
clone_size: few

cdr3_nt: TGTGCCAGCAGTTACTCCCCTGGCTCCTACGAGCAGTACTTC
cdr3_aa: CASSYSPGSYEQYF
j_call: TRBJ2-7
v_call: TRBV6-5
d_call: NA
clone_size: medium-sized

cdr3_nt: TGTGCCAGCAGCGCGAGGGACGGACGGTATGGCTACACCTTC
cdr3_aa: CASSARDGRYGYTF
j_call: TRBJ1-2
v_call: TRBV9
d_call: NA
clone_size: NA

cdr3_nt: TGTGCCAGCAGCTTAGTCGTGGGGGGAGGCTTCACCTTC
cdr3_aa: CASSLVVGGGFTF
j_call: TRBJ1-2
v_call: TRBV7-2
d_call: NA
clone_size: NA

cdr3_nt: TGTGCCTGGGATCGGGACAGATCTAACTATGGCTACACCTTC
cdr3_aa: CAWDRDRSNYGYTF
j_call: TRBJ1-2
v_call: TRBV30
d_call: TRBD1
clone_size: few

cdr3_nt: TGTGCCTGGAGTGGGGGGACTACTCAGCCCCAGCATTTT
cdr3_aa: CAWSGGTTQPQHF
j_call: TRBJ1-5
v_call: TRBV30
d_call: NA
clone_size: few

cdr3_nt: TGTGCCAGCAGCTTAGCGCTAGCGGGGGGCCACAATACGAATACGCAGTATTTT
cdr3_aa: CASSLALAGGHNTNTQYF
j_call: TRBJ2-3
v_call: TRBV7-2
d_call: TRBD2
clone_size: NA

cdr3_nt: TGTGCCAGCAGGCCGACAGGGCTTGATGGCTACACCTTC
cdr3_aa: CASRPTGLDGYTF
j_call: TRBJ1-2
v_call: TRBV2
d_call: TRBD1
clone_size: NA

cdr3_nt: TGCAGCGCTACCGCCGGGACAACCTATGGCTACACCTTC
cdr3_aa: CSATAGTTYGYTF
j_call: TRBJ1-2
v_call: TRBV29-1
d_call: NA
clone_size: NA

cdr3_nt: TGTGCCAGCATCCGCGGGACCGGGGCAACTGAAGCTTTCTTT
cdr3_aa: CASIRGTGATEAFF
j_call: TRBJ1-1
v_call: TRBV6-5
d_call: NA
clone_size: NA

cdr3_nt: TGTGCCAGCAGCGTCGGGACAGTTCTTGATACGCAGTATTTT
cdr3_aa: CASSVGTVLDTQYF
j_call: TRBJ2-3
v_call: TRBV9
d_call: TRBD1
clone_size: few

cdr3_nt: TGTGCCTGGAGTTATTCGGGGTACGAGCAGTACTTC
cdr3_aa: CAWSYSGYEQYF
j_call: TRBJ2-7
v_call: TRBV30
d_call: NA
clone_size: NA

cdr3_nt: TGTGCCAGCAGCTTGCTAGCGGGGGAGGAGACCCAGTACTTC
cdr3_aa: CASSLLAGEETQYF
j_call: TRBJ2-5
v_call: TRBV5-6
d_call: TRBD2
clone_size: NA

cdr3_nt: TGTGCCAGCAGCTTCTTAGTGGGCCGCCCCTACGAGCAGTACTTC
cdr3_aa: CASSFLVGRPYEQYF
j_call: TRBJ2-7
v_call: TRBV11-3
d_call: NA
clone_size: few

cdr3_nt: TGTGCCTGGAGTGTACTACTAGCGGGAGGGACAGATACGCAGTATTTT
cdr3_aa: CAWSVLLAGGTDTQYF
j_call: TRBJ2-3
v_call: TRBV30
d_call: TRBD2
clone_size: NA

cdr3_nt: TGTGCCTGGGGGACAGGCAATGGCGAGACCCAGTACTTC
cdr3_aa: CAWGTGNGETQYF
j_call: TRBJ2-5
v_call: TRBV30
d_call: TRBD1
clone_size: NA

cdr3_nt: TGTGCCAGCAGGCTGATCGAGACAGGGAGGCAAAAACTGTTTTTT
cdr3_aa: CASRLIETGRQKLFF
j_call: TRBJ1-4
v_call: TRBV2
d_call: TRBD1
clone_size: NA

cdr3_nt: TGTGCCAGCAGCCAAGATCGGCGCAACTATGGCTACACCTTC
cdr3_aa: CASSQDRRNYGYTF
j_call: TRBJ1-2
v_call: TRBV14
d_call: NA
clone_size: NA

cdr3_nt: TGTGCCTGGGACCGTTTCAGGGGTTTCACTGAAGCTTTCTTT
cdr3_aa: CAWDRFRGFTEAFF
j_call: TRBJ1-1
v_call: TRBV30
d_call: NA
clone_size: NA

cdr3_nt: TGTGCCAGCAGCTTAGATAGCAATCAGCCCCAGCATTTT
cdr3_aa: CASSLDSNQPQHF
j_call: TRBJ1-5
v_call: TRBV7-9
d_call: NA
clone_size: few

cdr3_nt: TGTGCCAGCAGTGACTGGAGGTATGGCTACACCTTC
cdr3_aa: CASSDWRYGYTF
j_call: TRBJ1-2
v_call: TRBV25-1
d_call: NA
clone_size: NA

cdr3_nt: TGCGCCAGCAGCCCCCCGGGGGGAGCTGGCAATGAGCAGTTCTTC
cdr3_aa: CASSPPGGAGNEQFF
j_call: TRBJ2-1
v_call: TRBV5-1
d_call: TRBD2
clone_size: few

cdr3_nt: TGCAGCGTTGAAGATCCGGCAGGGGCCAGCTCTGGAAACACCATATATTTT
cdr3_aa: CSVEDPAGASSGNTIYF
j_call: TRBJ1-3
v_call: TRBV29-1
d_call: NA
clone_size: NA

cdr3_nt: TGTGCCAGCAGCCCCGAGACAGGGGCCTACGAGCAGTACTTC
cdr3_aa: CASSPETGAYEQYF
j_call: TRBJ2-7
v_call: TRBV13
d_call: TRBD1
clone_size: large

cdr3_nt: TGTGCCAGCGATACAGGGGGACCAGAGACCCAGTACTTC
cdr3_aa: CASDTGGPETQYF
j_call: TRBJ2-5
v_call: TRBV28
d_call: TRBD1
clone_size: medium-sized

cdr3_nt: TGTGCCTGCGGACAGTCCTATGGCTACACCTTC
cdr3_aa: CACGQSYGYTF
j_call: TRBJ1-2
v_call: TRBV30
d_call: NA
clone_size: NA

cdr3_nt: TGTGCCAGCAGTAATAGCGGGGGGGCCAACGAGCAGTACTTC
cdr3_aa: CASSNSGGANEQYF
j_call: TRBJ2-7
v_call: TRBV5-4
d_call: TRBD2
clone_size: NA

cdr3_nt: TGCAGCGTGTCGGGAGGGTGGGGGTATAGCAATCAGCCCCAGCATTTT
cdr3_aa: CSVSGGWGYSNQPQHF
j_call: TRBJ1-5
v_call: TRBV29-1
d_call: NA
clone_size: NA

cdr3_nt: TGTGCCAGCAGTTCTGGCAACTATGGCTACACCTTC
cdr3_aa: CASSSGNYGYTF
j_call: TRBJ1-2
v_call: TRBV6-5
d_call: NA
clone_size: NA

cdr3_nt: TGTGCCAGCACCCAAGGGAAGGGCGGCGTCTCCGGCTACACCTTC
cdr3_aa: CASTQGKGGVSGYTF
j_call: TRBJ1-2
v_call: TRBV6-5
d_call: NA
clone_size: few

cdr3_nt: TGTGCCAGCAGCGTAGGGGGTGGTACCACTGAAGCTTTCTTT
cdr3_aa: CASSVGGGTTEAFF
j_call: TRBJ1-1
v_call: TRBV9
d_call: NA
clone_size: few

cdr3_nt: TGCAGCGTTTGGGACAGCGCGGCTTTCTTT
cdr3_aa: CSVWDSAAFF
j_call: TRBJ1-1
v_call: TRBV29-1
d_call: TRBD1
clone_size: large

cdr3_nt: TGTGCCAGCAGCTTAGCGTCGGCGGCCTACGAGCAGTACTTC
cdr3_aa: CASSLASAAYEQYF
j_call: TRBJ2-7
v_call: TRBV7-9
d_call: NA
clone_size: medium-sized

cdr3_nt: TGCAGCGTTGACAGGACAGGGGGGTATGGCTACACCTTC
cdr3_aa: CSVDRTGGYGYTF
j_call: TRBJ1-2
v_call: TRBV29-1
d_call: TRBD1
clone_size: few

cdr3_nt: TGCGCCAGCAGCTATCCTGGCAGGGCTAACTATGGCTACACCTTC
cdr3_aa: CASSYPGRANYGYTF
j_call: TRBJ1-2
v_call: TRBV4-1
d_call: NA
clone_size: NA

cdr3_nt: TGTGCCAGCGGGGGACAGAATGAAGCTTTCTTT
cdr3_aa: CASGGQNEAFF
j_call: TRBJ1-1
v_call: TRBV2
d_call: TRBD1
clone_size: NA

cdr3_nt: TGTGCCAGCGCCGAAGGGGAGGGTCGTACAGATACGCAGTATTTT
cdr3_aa: CASAEGEGRTDTQYF
j_call: TRBJ2-3
v_call: TRBV25-1
d_call: TRBD2
clone_size: NA

cdr3_nt: TGTGCCAGCAGCTTATTTGGGGGACGGGAGACCCAGTACTTC
cdr3_aa: CASSLFGGRETQYF
j_call: TRBJ2-5
v_call: TRBV7-3
d_call: NA
clone_size: NA

cdr3_nt: TGTGCCAGCCTCATGGGGGCTAGCGGGAGGACTGAGCAGTTCTTC
cdr3_aa: CASLMGASGRTEQFF
j_call: TRBJ2-1
v_call: TRBV7-8
d_call: TRBD2
clone_size: few

cdr3_nt: TGTGCCAGCAGCCTCGAACAGGCGGATACGCAGTATTTT
cdr3_aa: CASSLEQADTQYF
j_call: TRBJ2-3
v_call: TRBV7-2
d_call: NA
clone_size: NA

cdr3_nt: TGTGCCAGCAGTTTACGTTTTACAGGTTCGGATGAGCAGTTCTTC
cdr3_aa: CASSLRFTGSDEQFF
j_call: TRBJ2-1
v_call: TRBV27
d_call: NA
clone_size: few

cdr3_nt: TGTGCCAGCAAGGACAGTAACTATAATTCACCCCTCCACTTT
cdr3_aa: CASKDSNYNSPLHF
j_call: TRBJ1-6
v_call: TRBV25-1
d_call: NA
clone_size: NA

cdr3_nt: TGTGCCTGGAGTGTAGGGGCTCTAAGCAATCAGCCCCAGCATTTT
cdr3_aa: CAWSVGALSNQPQHF
j_call: TRBJ1-5
v_call: TRBV30
d_call: NA
clone_size: NA

cdr3_nt: TGTGCCAGCAGTTTCCGTGGGCCATACGACCCTGGAAACACCATATATTTT
cdr3_aa: CASSFRGPYDPGNTIYF
j_call: TRBJ1-3
v_call: TRBV28
d_call: NA
clone_size: NA

cdr3_nt: TGTGCCAGCAGTTCCGGGATGACTGAAGCTTTCTTT
cdr3_aa: CASSSGMTEAFF
j_call: TRBJ1-1
v_call: TRBV6-6
d_call: NA
clone_size: NA

cdr3_nt: TGCAGCGTCAGGGGGGCGGCCGATAATGAAAAACTGTTTTTT
cdr3_aa: CSVRGAADNEKLFF
j_call: TRBJ1-4
v_call: TRBV29-1
d_call: TRBD1
clone_size: NA

cdr3_nt: TGTGCCAGCAGTTTAATAGCGGGAGATTACGAGCAGTACTTC
cdr3_aa: CASSLIAGDYEQYF
j_call: TRBJ2-7
v_call: TRBV6-5
d_call: TRBD2
clone_size: NA

cdr3_nt: TGTGCCAGCCTGAATCCGGGTTTGACCACTGAAGCTTTCTTT
cdr3_aa: CASLNPGLTTEAFF
j_call: TRBJ1-1
v_call: TRBV2
d_call: NA
clone_size: NA

cdr3_nt: TGTGCCTGGGACATTAGCTACGAGCAGTACTTC
cdr3_aa: CAWDISYEQYF
j_call: TRBJ2-7
v_call: TRBV30
d_call: NA
clone_size: NA

cdr3_nt: TGTGCCAGCAGTTACTCAAGGACAGGGCGGGTTACCCAGTACTTC
cdr3_aa: CASSYSRTGRVTQYF
j_call: TRBJ2-5
v_call: TRBV6-5
d_call: TRBD1
clone_size: NA

cdr3_nt: TGTGCCAGCAGTGGGATGACAGGCGGAAATGGCTACACCTTC
cdr3_aa: CASSGMTGGNGYTF
j_call: TRBJ1-2
v_call: TRBV25-1
d_call: NA
clone_size: NA

cdr3_nt: TGTGCCAGCAGCTTGCAGGCTTTCTTT
cdr3_aa: CASSLQAFF
j_call: TRBJ1-1
v_call: TRBV7-2
d_call: NA
clone_size: NA